This T cell receptor beta chain was recovered during a study of cytomegalovirus exposure and HLA in healthy donors. General study points: Published work reported that the classifier diagnosed cytomegalovirus status with high specificity and sensitivity. Presence/absence analyses rested on an assumption that sequencing depth was roughly uniform across donors. Reports state that TCR beta sequences accurately predicted most subjects' HLA-A and HLA-B alleles.

A word on this clone: Its antigen is not known.

Primers: 60 Vbeta forward and 13 Jbeta reverse. Profiled with immunoSEQ multiplex PCR; TCRdb holds only in-frame clones, not every one. The sample comprises 120,000 or so clones, 80% of which are singletons, and 1.2% rests with the top ten. Trimming removed 0 bases from V and 8 bases from J, with 10 bases in between. The CDR3 has 13 residues. CDR1 is ENHRY and CDR2 is SYGVKD in the germline V gene. Whereas donors were nominally healthy upon sampling, unrecorded immune exposures were probable. Sequencing was carried out using PBMCs. This receptor was identified in a female donor in good health and CMV-seronegative. The J gene is TRBJ1-1, the V gene TRBV10-3; tentative D call: TRBD1 (5 bases). In DNA, the CDR3 is TGTGCCATCAGTGAGTCGACAGACAACGAAGCTTTCTTT. It encodes CAISESTDNEAFF.